Following are 24 T cell receptor beta chains from one sample sequenced in a study of shared clonotypes between healthy human individuals. CD45RO-negative cells were positively selected for CCR7, leaving out terminally differentiated effector memory CD45RA+ cells. The repertoire was sequenced with immunoSEQ multiplex PCR; TCRdb's copy has only in-frame clones and lacks some. The sample has fewer than 1 million clones, 90% to 98% seen once. Sequenced material: naive CD8+ T cells sorted from blood. These receptors were collected from a young man in good health.

The chain recombines TRBV5-5 with TRBJ2-2, with a tentative D call TRBD2 (6 bases). V was shortened by 1 base and J by 0 bases, with 7 bases between the two germline ends. Germline lookup yields CDR1 SGHKS and CDR2 YYEKEE (reference sequence). CDR3 length: 15 residues. Written as DNA, the CDR3 is TGTGCCAGCAGCTTGCGACTAGCGAACACCGGGGAGCTGTTTTTT. Translation: CASSLRLANTGELFF.

CDR3 protein: CASSYGAGDAIPEAFF. The CDR3 DNA reads as TGTGCCAGCAGTTACGGGGCAGGGGACGCGATCCCTGAAGCTTTCTTT. The gene calls are TRBV6-5 and TRBJ1-1; D possibly corresponds to TRBD1 (6 bases). The CDR3 spans 16 residues. Germline CDR1 and CDR2: MNHEY and SVGAGI. V was shortened by 2 bases and J by 6 bases, with 19 bases between the two germline ends.

The chain uses TRBV16 and TRBJ2-1; the match to TRBD2 covers 7 bases. V was pared by 5 bases and J by 1 base, with 2 bases of the junction left unmatched. Looked up from germline, CDR1 is KGHSY and CDR2 is FQNENV. The CDR3 contains 14 residues. CDR3 sequence: CASSGGESYNEQFF. DNA for the CDR3: TGTGCCAGCAGCGGGGGGGAGTCCTACAATGAGCAGTTCTTC.

The CDR3 region is CASSYSGSETQYF. The CDR3 DNA follows: TGTGCCAGCAGTTACAGCGGGAGTGAGACCCAGTACTTC. The chain couples TRBV6-5 to TRBJ2-5, with 8 bases matching TRBD2. The germline V gene encodes CDR1 MNHEY and CDR2 SVGAGI. The CDR3 spans 13 residues. The V gene end was trimmed by 2 bases and the J gene end by 5 bases; junction bases not matched to a gene: 1.

This sequence joins TRBV7-9 and TRBJ2-1; no definite D call. V was pared by 3 bases and J by 5 bases, with 11 bases between. The length of the CDR3 is 14 residues. Germline loops: CDR1 SEHNR, CDR2 FQNEAQ (reference sequence). In nucleotides, the CDR3 is TGTGCCAGCAGCTTCACCCTCGGCGACAATGAGCAGTTCTTC. As protein: CASSFTLGDNEQFF.

The CDR3 DNA is TGTGCCAGCGGTAGGGACACCGGGGAGCTGTTTTTT. Amino acids: CASGRDTGELFF. The chain has TRBV6-5 and TRBJ2-2, with D hard to call. The CDR3 runs to 12 residues. With 8 bases removed from V and 3 bases from J, the gap between germline ends came to 7 bases. Germline values: CDR1 MNHEY, CDR2 SVGAGI.

The CDR3 spells CASSVMTLEGSKAFF. The CDR3 DNA reads TGTGCCAGCAGCGTCATGACCCTTGAGGGGTCAAAAGCTTTCTTT. The chain employs TRBV2 and TRBJ1-1; the D gene is possibly TRBD1 (5 bases). Germline CDR1 reads SNHLY; CDR2 reads FYNNEI. V shed 6 bases and J shed 9 bases, with 23 bases lying between them. The CDR3 sequence is 15 residues long. Supplemented by reference TRBV2 and TRBJ1-1, the full variable domain reads EPEVTQTPSHQVTQMGQEVILRCVPISNHLYFYWYRQILGQKVEFLVSFYNNEISEKSEIFDDQFSVERPDGSNFTLKIRSTKLEDSAMYFCASSVMTLEGSKAFFGQGTRLTVV.

V and J are TRBV6-6 and TRBJ2-3; D not certain. This CDR3 has 12 amino acids. Trimming took 9 bases from V and 1 from J, leaving 8 bases between them. In germline, CDR1 is MNHNY, CDR2 SVGAGI (reference sequence). The CDR3 protein is CASSSGTDTQYF. CDR3 sequence (DNA): TGTGCCAGTAGCTCAGGCACAGATACGCAGTATTTT.

The chain employs TRBV7-9 and TRBJ2-7; possibly TRBD1 or TRBD2 for D (6 bases each). The germline V and J ends were trimmed by 5 bases and 3 bases, with 14 bases remaining between them. This CDR3 has 14 residues. CDR1 and CDR2 from the germline V gene are SEHNR and FQNEAQ (reference sequence). This chain's CDR3 is CASSTQRGLYEQYF. The DNA for the CDR3 is TGTGCCAGCAGCACACAACGGGGGCTCTACGAGCAGTACTTC.

The chain joins TRBV29-1 to TRBJ1-2; D may be TRBD1 (5 bases). The germline V gene has CDR1 SQVTM and CDR2 ANQGSEA. The length of the CDR3 is 16 residues. Trimming stripped 4 bases from V and 0 bases from J, with 18 bases between. The CDR3 loop reads CSVVFAGRGSNYGYTF. For the CDR3, the DNA is TGCAGCGTTGTTTTTGCGGGGAGGGGATCTAACTATGGCTACACCTTC.

The chain combines TRBV5-1 with TRBJ2-7, with 7 positions matching TRBD1. Unmatched junction bases numbered 3, after V lost 1 base and J lost 2 bases. From germline, CDR1 is SGHRS and CDR2 YFSETQ. The length of the CDR3 is 14 residues. CDR3 bases: TGCGCCAGCAGCTTGTCGGGACAGACCTACGAGCAGTACTTC. Protein sequence: CASSLSGQTYEQYF.

The chain combines TRBV10-3 with TRBJ1-1; 7 positions agree with TRBD1. This CDR3 contains 13 residues. Germline CDR1 reads ENHRY; CDR2 reads SYGVKD. V was clipped by 10 bases and J by 6 bases; unmatched bases: 11. The CDR3 protein is CATEDNRGSEAFF. For the CDR3, the DNA is TGTGCCACGGAAGACAACAGGGGATCTGAAGCTTTCTTT.

This chain links TRBV7-9 with TRBJ2-3, with D unclear. This CDR3 contains 13 residues. CDR1 is SEHNR and CDR2 is FQNEAQ in the germline V gene (reference sequence). V was cut by 7 bases and J by 3 bases, with 11 bases left in between. The CDR3 protein is CASIPPATDTQYF. Written as DNA, the CDR3 is TGTGCCAGCATCCCCCCCGCGACAGATACGCAGTATTTT.

Turning to this clone: Other DNA sequences in this sample translate to the same CDR3. The chain couples TRBV27 to TRBJ1-1; D unclear. Germline CDR1 and CDR2: MNHEY and SMNVEV (reference sequence). This CDR3 has 12 residues. Trimming removed 6 bases at V and 0 bases at J, with 5 bases between. The CDR3 DNA reads TGTGCCAGCAGCACTTTGAACACTGAAGCTTTCTTT. Translating it yields CASSTLNTEAFF.

The chain has TRBV4-1 and TRBJ2-7; weak D call: TRBD1 (5 bases). Germline CDR1 and CDR2: MGHRA and YSYEKL. Trimming took 0 bases from V and 1 from J, leaving 13 bases between them. The CDR3 consists of 16 residues. The CDR3 loop is CASSQDGQGSSYEQYF. CDR3 nucleotide sequence: TGCGCCAGCAGCCAAGATGGACAAGGGTCTTCCTACGAGCAGTACTTC.

CDR3 loop: CAILTPQYEQYF. CDR3 bases: TGTGCCATTCTAACGCCCCAATACGAGCAGTACTTC. The chain combines TRBV27 with TRBJ2-7; D is undetermined. This CDR3 comprises 12 residues. Germline CDR1 MNHEY, CDR2 SMNVEV (reference sequence). V lost 10 bases to trimming and J lost 4 bases, with 14 bases between them.

The chain couples TRBV5-5 to TRBJ2-1; 11 nucleotides agree with TRBD2. CDR3 length equals 20 residues. With V trimmed by 2 bases and J by 2 bases, 15 bases remained unmatched. CDR1 is SGHKS, CDR2 YYEKEE, per germline (reference sequence). CDR3 sequence reads: CASSFEGLAVTINPYNEQFF. The CDR3 bases are TGTGCCAGCAGCTTCGAGGGACTAGCGGTAACCATAAACCCCTACAATGAGCAGTTCTTC.

The chain links TRBV27 to TRBJ2-3; weak D call: TRBD2 (5 bases). This CDR3 has 13 amino acids. The germline V and J ends were trimmed by 2 bases and 6 bases, with 9 bases remaining between them. From germline, CDR1 is MNHEY and CDR2 SMNVEV (reference sequence). For the CDR3, the DNA is TGTGCCAGCAGTTTAACGGAGCGGGATACGCAGTATTTT. Its translation: CASSLTERDTQYF.

The chain links TRBV18 to TRBJ2-1; 9 nucleotides agree with TRBD1. The CDR3 is 19 residues long. Per germline, CDR1 KGHSH and CDR2 LQKENI. With 0 bases clipped from V and 8 bases from J, the junction kept 17 bases outside the gene matches. The CDR3: CASSPPTGGILARWDEQFF. CDR3 DNA sequence: TGTGCCAGCTCACCACCCACAGGGGGCATTTTAGCGAGATGGGATGAGCAGTTCTTC. The entire variable domain, with the rest obtained from reference TRBV18 and TRBJ2-1, is as follows: NAGVMQNPRHLVRRRGQEARLRCSPMKGHSHVYWYRQLPEEGLKFMVYLQKENIIDESGMPKERFSAEFPKEGPSILRIQQVVRGDSAAYFCASSPPTGGILARWDEQFFGPGTRLTVL.

The chain links TRBV7-2 to TRBJ2-1; unclear D gene. The CDR3 is 12 amino acids. V was cut by 5 bases and J by 7 bases, with 9 bases left in between. Germline V gives CDR1 SGHTA, CDR2 FQGNSA. The DNA of the CDR3 is TGTGCCAGCAGCCGACTTGGAAATGAGCAGTTCTTC. This codes for CASSRLGNEQFF.

The DNA of the CDR3 is TGTGCCAGCAGACACGGGACAGGGGGATTCATGAACACTGAAGCTTTCTTT. Amino acid sequence: CASRHGTGGFMNTEAFF. This chain connects TRBV11-2 to TRBJ1-1; 11 bases agree with TRBD1. Germline-derived CDR1 and CDR2 are SGHAT and FQNNGV. V shed 6 bases, J shed 0 bases, and the junction held 9 bases outside the gene matches. This CDR3 has 17 amino acids.

Of note for this clone: Other nucleotide sequences in the sample specify the same CDR3. The V call is TRBV7-8, the J call TRBJ2-7, with D perhaps given as TRBD1 or TRBD2 (5 bases each). Germline assignment: CDR1 SGHVS and CDR2 FQNEAQ. V was pared by 2 bases and J by 4 bases, with 9 bases between. There are 13 residues in the CDR3. The DNA for the CDR3 is TGTGCCAGCAGCTTAAGGGGACCTTACGAGCAGTACTTC. Translation: CASSLRGPYEQYF.

The chain uses TRBV5-1 and TRBJ2-5; 7 positions agree with TRBD2. Germline V CDR1 and CDR2: SGHRS, YFSETQ. V trimming: 7 bases; J trimming: 3 bases; junction bases outside the gene matches: 15. This CDR3 comprises 16 residues. The CDR3 sequence is CASGEGLSVGEETQYF. CDR3 sequence (DNA): TGCGCCAGCGGGGAGGGCCTTAGCGTCGGGGAAGAGACCCAGTACTTC.

The CDR3 nucleotides are TGTGCCAGCAGCTTAGGGACCCGAAACGAGCAGTACTTC. Its protein is CASSLGTRNEQYF. The chain employs TRBV7-6 and TRBJ2-7; D gene unclear. The V gene's germline CDR1 is SGHVS and CDR2 FNYEAQ. The CDR3 consists of 13 residues. V was cut by 1 base and J by 5 bases, with 9 bases left in between.